Only a few counts were recorded for the clone carrying this T cell receptor beta chain. Antigen specificity is unknown. The sample originates from a study of cytomegalovirus exposure and HLA in healthy donors. Study-level points and caveats: It was approximately 160 TCR beta chains that were listed as cytomegalovirus-associated. In a later analysis, at a false discovery rate of 0.05, roughly 16,000 TCR beta sequences matched HLA alleles. According to reports, the classifier identified cytomegalovirus status with high specificity and sensitivity.

Trimming cost V 1 base and J 7 bases; bases outside gene matches: 13. This CDR3 has 18 amino acids. Germline CDR1 reads LNHNV; CDR2 reads YYDKDF (reference sequence). The study ran its PCR with 60 Vbeta and 13 Jbeta primers. Measured with immunoSEQ multiplex PCR; TCRdb has only the in-frame clones, and not every one. The data show 150,000 to 200,000 clones, approximately 80% seen once. The J gene is TRBJ2-1, the V gene TRBV15; 10 bases map to TRBD2. This TCR came from a woman aged 25 to 39 in good health and CMV-seropositive. The sample comprised PBMCs. The CDR3 bases are TGTGCCACCAGCAGAGGACTTCTAGCGGGAGTAAGGGGAAATGAGCAGTTCTTC. It translates to CATSRGLLAGVRGNEQFF.